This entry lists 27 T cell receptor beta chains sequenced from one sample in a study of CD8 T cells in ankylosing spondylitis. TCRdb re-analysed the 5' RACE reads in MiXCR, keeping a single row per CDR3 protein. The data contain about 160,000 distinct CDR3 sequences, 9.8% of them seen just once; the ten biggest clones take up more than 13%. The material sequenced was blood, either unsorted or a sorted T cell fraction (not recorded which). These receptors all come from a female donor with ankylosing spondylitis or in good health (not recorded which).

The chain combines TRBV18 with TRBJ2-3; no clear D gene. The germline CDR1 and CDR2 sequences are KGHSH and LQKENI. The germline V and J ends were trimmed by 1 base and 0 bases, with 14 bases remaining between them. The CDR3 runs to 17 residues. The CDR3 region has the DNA TGTGCCAGCTCACCACGTCCGCCAGCCCCCAGCACAGATACGCAGTATTTT. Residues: CASSPRPPAPSTDTQYF.

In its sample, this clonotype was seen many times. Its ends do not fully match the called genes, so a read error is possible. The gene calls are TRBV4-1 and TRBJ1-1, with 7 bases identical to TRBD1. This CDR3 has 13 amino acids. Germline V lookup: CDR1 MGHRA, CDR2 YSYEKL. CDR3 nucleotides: TGTGCCAGCAGCCAGGGGGGGAACACTGAAGCTTTCTTT. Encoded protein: CASSQGGNTEAFF.

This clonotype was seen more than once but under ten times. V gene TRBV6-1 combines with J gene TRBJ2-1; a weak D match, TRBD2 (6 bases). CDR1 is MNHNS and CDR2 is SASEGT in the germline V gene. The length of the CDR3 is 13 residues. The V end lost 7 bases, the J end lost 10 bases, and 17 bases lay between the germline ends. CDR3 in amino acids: CASTLAPGEEQFF. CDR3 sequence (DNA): TGTGCCAGCACCCTAGCCCCGGGAGAAGAGCAGTTCTTC.

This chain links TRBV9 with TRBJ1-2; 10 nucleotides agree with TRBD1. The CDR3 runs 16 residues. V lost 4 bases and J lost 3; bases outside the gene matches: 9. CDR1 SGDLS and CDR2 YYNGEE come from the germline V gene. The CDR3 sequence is CASSTPGTGEDYGYTF. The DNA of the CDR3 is TGTGCCAGCAGCACACCTGGGACAGGGGAGGACTATGGCTACACCTTC.

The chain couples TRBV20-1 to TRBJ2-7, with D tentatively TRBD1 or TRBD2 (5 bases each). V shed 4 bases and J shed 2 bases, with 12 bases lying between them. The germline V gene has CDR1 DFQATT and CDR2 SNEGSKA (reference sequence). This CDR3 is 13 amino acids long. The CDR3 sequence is CSAKGTETYEQYF. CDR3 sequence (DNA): TGCAGTGCTAAGGGGACCGAGACCTACGAGCAGTACTTC.

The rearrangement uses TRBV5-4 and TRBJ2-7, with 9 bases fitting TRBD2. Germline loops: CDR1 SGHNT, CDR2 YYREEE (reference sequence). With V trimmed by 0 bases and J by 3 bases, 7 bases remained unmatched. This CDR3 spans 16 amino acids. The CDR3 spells CASSLGQASGVYEQYF. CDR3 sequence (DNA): TGTGCCAGCAGCTTGGGTCAGGCTAGCGGGGTCTACGAGCAGTACTTC.

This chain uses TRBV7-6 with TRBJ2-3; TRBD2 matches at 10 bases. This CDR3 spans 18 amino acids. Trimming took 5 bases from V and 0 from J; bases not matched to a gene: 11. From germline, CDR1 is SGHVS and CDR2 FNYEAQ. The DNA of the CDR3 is TGTGCCAGCAGCCGAACAATACTAGCGGGACTTAGCACAGATACGCAGTATTTT. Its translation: CASSRTILAGLSTDTQYF.

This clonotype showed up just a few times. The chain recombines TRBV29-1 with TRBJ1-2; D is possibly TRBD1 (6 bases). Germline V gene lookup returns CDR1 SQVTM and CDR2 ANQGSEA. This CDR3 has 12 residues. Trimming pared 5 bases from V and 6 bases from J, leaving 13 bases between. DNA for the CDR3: TGCAGCGTTCTCAGTGCAGGGGATGGCTACACCTTC. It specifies CSVLSAGDGYTF.

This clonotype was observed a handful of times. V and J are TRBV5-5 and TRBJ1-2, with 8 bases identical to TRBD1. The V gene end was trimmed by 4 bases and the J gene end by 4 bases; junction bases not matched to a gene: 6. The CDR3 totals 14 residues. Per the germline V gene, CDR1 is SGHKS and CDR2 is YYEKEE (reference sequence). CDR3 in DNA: TGTGCCAGCAGCCCAGGACAGGGACTCTATGGCTACACCTTC. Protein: CASSPGQGLYGYTF.

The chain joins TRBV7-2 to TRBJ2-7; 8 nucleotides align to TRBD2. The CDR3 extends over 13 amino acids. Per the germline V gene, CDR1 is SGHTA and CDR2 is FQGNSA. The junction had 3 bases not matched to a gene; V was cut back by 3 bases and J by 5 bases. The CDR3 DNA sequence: TGTGCCAGCAGCTTGGGGACTAGTGACGAGCAGTACTTC. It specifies CASSLGTSDEQYF.

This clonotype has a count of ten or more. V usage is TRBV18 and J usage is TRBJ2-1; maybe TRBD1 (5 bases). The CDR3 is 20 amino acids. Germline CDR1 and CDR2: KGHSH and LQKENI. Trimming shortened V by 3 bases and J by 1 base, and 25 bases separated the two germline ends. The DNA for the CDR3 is TGTGCCAGCTCACCTACCGCTGGCGACAGACCTGAACTGTCCTACAATGAGCAGTTCTTC. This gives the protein CASSPTAGDRPELSYNEQFF.

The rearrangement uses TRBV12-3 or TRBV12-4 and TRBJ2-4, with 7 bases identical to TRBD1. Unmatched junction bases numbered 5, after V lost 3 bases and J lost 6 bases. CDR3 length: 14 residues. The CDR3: CASSFEGAGNIQYF. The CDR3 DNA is TGTGCCAGCAGTTTCGAGGGGGCCGGAAACATTCAGTACTTC.

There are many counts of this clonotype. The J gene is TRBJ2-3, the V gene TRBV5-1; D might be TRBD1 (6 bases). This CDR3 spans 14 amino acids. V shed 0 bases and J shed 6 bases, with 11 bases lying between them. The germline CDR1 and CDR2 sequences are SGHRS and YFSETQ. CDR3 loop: CASSLGQGSDTQYF. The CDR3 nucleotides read TGCGCCAGCAGCTTGGGGCAGGGGAGTGATACGCAGTATTTT. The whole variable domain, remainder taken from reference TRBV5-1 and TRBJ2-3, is KAGVTQTPRYLIKTRGQQVTLSCSPISGHRSVSWYQQTPGQGLQFLFEYFSETQRNKGNFPGRFSGRQFSNSRSEMNVSTLELGDSALYLCASSLGQGSDTQYFGPGTRLTVL.

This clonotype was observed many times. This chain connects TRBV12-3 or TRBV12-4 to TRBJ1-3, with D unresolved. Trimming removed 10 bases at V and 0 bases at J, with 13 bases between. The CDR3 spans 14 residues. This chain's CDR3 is CATLDGASGNTIYF. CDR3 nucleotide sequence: TGTGCCACTCTAGACGGAGCCTCTGGAAACACCATATATTTT.

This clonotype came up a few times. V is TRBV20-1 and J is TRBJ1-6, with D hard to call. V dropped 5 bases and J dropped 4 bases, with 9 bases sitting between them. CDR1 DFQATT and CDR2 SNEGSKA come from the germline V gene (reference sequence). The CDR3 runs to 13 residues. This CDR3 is CSAPASYNSPLHF. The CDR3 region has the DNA TGCAGTGCTCCCGCATCTTATAATTCACCCCTCCACTTT.

CDR3 in amino acids: CASSWGREGYNEQFF. The CDR3 DNA reads TGTGCCAGCAGCTGGGGGCGGGAGGGCTACAATGAGCAGTTCTTC. This chain uses TRBV5-4 with TRBJ2-1; 9 nucleotides line up with TRBD2. Unmatched junction bases numbered 4, after V lost 3 bases and J lost 3 bases. The CDR3 runs to 15 residues. Germline values: CDR1 SGHNT, CDR2 YYREEE (reference sequence).

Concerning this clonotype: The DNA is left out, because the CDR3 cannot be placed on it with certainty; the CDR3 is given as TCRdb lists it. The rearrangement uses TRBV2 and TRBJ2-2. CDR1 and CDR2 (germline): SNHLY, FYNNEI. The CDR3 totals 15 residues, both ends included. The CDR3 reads CASSEGRNTGELFFF.

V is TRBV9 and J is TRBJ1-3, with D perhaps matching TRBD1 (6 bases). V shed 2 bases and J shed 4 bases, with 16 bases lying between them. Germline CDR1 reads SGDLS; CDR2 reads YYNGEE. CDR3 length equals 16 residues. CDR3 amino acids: CASSVALTGRGNTIYF. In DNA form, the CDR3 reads TGTGCCAGCAGCGTGGCATTGACAGGTCGAGGAAACACCATATATTTT.

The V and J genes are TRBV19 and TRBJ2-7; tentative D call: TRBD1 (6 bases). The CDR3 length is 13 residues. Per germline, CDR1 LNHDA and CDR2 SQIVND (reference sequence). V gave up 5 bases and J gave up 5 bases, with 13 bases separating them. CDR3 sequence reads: CASSWGHGNEQYF. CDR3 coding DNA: TGTGCCAGTAGTTGGGGACATGGGAACGAGCAGTACTTC.

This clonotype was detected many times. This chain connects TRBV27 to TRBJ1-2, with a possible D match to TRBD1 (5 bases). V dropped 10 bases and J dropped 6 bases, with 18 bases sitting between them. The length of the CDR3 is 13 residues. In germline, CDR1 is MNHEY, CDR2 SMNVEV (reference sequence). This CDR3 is CATWTGVRDGYTF. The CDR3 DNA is TGTGCCACGTGGACGGGGGTTAGGGATGGCTACACCTTC.

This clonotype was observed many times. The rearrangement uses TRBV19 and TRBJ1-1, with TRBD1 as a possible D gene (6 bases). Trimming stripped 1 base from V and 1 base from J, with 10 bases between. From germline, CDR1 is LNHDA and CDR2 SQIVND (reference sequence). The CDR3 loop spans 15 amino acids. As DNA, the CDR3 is TGTGCCAGTAGTATAGCGGCAGGGGCGAACACTGAAGCTTTCTTT. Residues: CASSIAAGANTEAFF.

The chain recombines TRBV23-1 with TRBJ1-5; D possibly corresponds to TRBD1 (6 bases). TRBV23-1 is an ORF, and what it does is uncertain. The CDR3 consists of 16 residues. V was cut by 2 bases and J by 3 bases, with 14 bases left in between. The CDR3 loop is CASSQQTGYNNQPQHF. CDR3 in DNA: TGCGCCAGCAGTCAACAGACAGGATATAACAATCAGCCCCAGCATTTT.

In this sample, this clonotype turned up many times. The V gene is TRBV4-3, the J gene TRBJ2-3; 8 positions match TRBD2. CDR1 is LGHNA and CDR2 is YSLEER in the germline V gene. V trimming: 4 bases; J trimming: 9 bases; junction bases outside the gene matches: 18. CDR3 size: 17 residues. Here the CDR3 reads CASSPHPGRGYGGTQYF. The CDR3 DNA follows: TGCGCCAGCAGCCCACATCCCGGGAGGGGCTACGGCGGGACGCAGTATTTT.

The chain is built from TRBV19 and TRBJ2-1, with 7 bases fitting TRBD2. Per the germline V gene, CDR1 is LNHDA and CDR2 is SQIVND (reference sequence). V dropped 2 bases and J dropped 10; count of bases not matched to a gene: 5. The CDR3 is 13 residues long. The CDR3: CASSISAGEEQFF. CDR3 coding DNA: TGTGCCAGTAGTATATCGGCGGGAGAAGAGCAGTTCTTC.

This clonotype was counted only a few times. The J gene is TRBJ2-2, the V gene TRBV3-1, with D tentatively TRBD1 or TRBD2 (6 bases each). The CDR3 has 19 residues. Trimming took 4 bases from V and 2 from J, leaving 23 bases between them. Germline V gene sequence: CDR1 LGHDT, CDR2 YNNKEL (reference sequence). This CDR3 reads CASSPLGGQFELNTGELFF. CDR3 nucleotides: TGTGCCAGCAGCCCCCTGGGAGGACAGTTCGAACTTAACACCGGGGAGCTGTTTTTT.

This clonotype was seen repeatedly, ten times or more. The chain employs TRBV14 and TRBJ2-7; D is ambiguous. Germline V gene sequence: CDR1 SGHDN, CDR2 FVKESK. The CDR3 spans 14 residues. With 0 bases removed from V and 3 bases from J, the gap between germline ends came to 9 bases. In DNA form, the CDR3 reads TGTGCCAGCAGCCAAGATCCCCCATTCTACGAGCAGTACTTC. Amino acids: CASSQDPPFYEQYF.

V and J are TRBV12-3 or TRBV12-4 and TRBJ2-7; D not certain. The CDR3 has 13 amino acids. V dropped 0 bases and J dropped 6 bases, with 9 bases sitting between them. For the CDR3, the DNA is TGTGCCAGCAGTTTAGCCCCCTGGGGCGAGCAGTACTTC. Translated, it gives CASSLAPWGEQYF.